The 20 T cell receptor beta chains listed next were all sequenced from one sample in a study of quantifying T cell responses using KT2 cells. Overall study: Reverse transcription used primers in the TCR alpha and beta constant regions.

The cDNA 3' end received a ligated oligonucleotide with a UMI. The first PCR ran approximately 4 cycles with an equimolar RC1.1 and RC1.2 beta primer mix. TCRdb re-called the UMI-ligation and nested PCR reads through MiXCR, storing one row per CDR3 protein. The sample records tens of thousands of distinct CDR3 sequences, roughly 12% being singletons. The sequencing input was PBMCs spiked with cells of the T cell clone KT2. These receptors all come from a human donor.

The rearrangement joins TRBV2 to TRBJ2-5; 9 bases agree with TRBD2. V dropped 8 bases and J dropped 4; count of bases not matched to a gene: 2. The CDR3 totals 12 residues. Germline V gene data show CDR1 as SNHLY and CDR2 as FYNNEI. For the CDR3, the DNA is TGTGCCAGCTCTAGCGGGGTAGAGACCCAGTACTTC. Translated, it gives CASSSGVETQYF.

This clonotype has just one count. The rearrangement uses TRBV7-6 and TRBJ2-1, with TRBD2 matching over 7 bases. CDR1 SGHVS and CDR2 FNYEAQ come from the germline V gene. V shed 5 bases, J shed 8 bases, and the junction held 18 bases outside the gene matches. This CDR3 is built from 17 residues. The DNA for the CDR3 is TGTGCCAGCAGCGTAGTAAGCCCAGCGGGGCTTGTCGATGAGCAGTTCTTC. It is translated as CASSVVSPAGLVDEQFF. Filled out from reference TRBV7-6 and TRBJ2-1, the complete variable domain reads GAGVSQSPRYKVTKRGQDVALRCDPISGHVSLYWYRQALGQGPEFLTYFNYEAQQDKSGLPNDRFSAERPEGSISTLTIQRTEQRDSAMYRCASSVVSPAGLVDEQFFGPGTRLTVL.

The table lists this clonotype with many counts. Here the CDR3 DNA reads TGTGCCAGCAGCTTAGTAGGACAGGGGCAAGCTTTCTTT. Its protein is CASSLVGQGQAFF. The gene calls are TRBV7-9 and TRBJ1-1; 9 bases are shared with TRBD1. The germline V gene has CDR1 SEHNR and CDR2 FQNEAQ (reference sequence). V lost 1 base and J lost 9; bases outside the gene matches: 3. CDR3 length: 13 residues.

This clonotype was counted between two and nine times. V usage is TRBV20-1 and J usage is TRBJ2-1; 10 positions match TRBD2. Germline V gene data show CDR1 as DFQATT and CDR2 as SNEGSKA (reference sequence). This CDR3 comprises 14 residues. With 1 base clipped from V and 10 bases from J, the junction kept 7 bases outside the gene matches. CDR3 bases: TGCAGTGCTAGAGGGGAACTAGCGGGACAAGAGCAGTTCTTC. This sequence encodes CSARGELAGQEQFF.

This clonotype has a handful of counts. The chain links TRBV19 to TRBJ1-5; D is unresolved. Germline CDR1 is LNHDA and CDR2 is SQIVND (reference sequence). The V end lost 5 bases, the J end lost 3 bases, and 14 bases lay between the germline ends. The CDR3 totals 15 residues. The DNA for the CDR3 is TGTGCCAGTAGTGGTATGGGGTCAGCCAATCAGCCCCAGCATTTT. Protein: CASSGMGSANQPQHF. Based on the CDR3 plus reference TRBV19 and TRBJ1-5, the full variable domain is DGGITQSPKYLFRKEGQNVTLSCEQNLNHDAMYWYRQDPGQGLRLIYYSQIVNDFQKGDIAEGYSVSREKKESFPLTVTSAQKNPTAFYLCASSGMGSANQPQHFGDGTRLSIL.

This clonotype was recorded at least ten times. This chain joins TRBV15 and TRBJ2-7, with D hard to call. Between the trimmed V and J ends, which lost 0 bases and 4 bases, there was a span of 13 bases. This CDR3 is built from 15 residues. The germline V gene encodes CDR1 LNHNV and CDR2 YYDKDF (reference sequence). For the CDR3, the DNA is TGTGCCACCAGCAGAGAGTGGCAGATGGGGTACGAGCAGTACTTC. Translating it yields CATSREWQMGYEQYF.

This chain uses TRBV6-4 with TRBJ1-1; D possibly corresponds to TRBD1 (6 bases). The CDR3 has 13 residues. Trimming stripped 5 bases from V and 11 bases from J, with 18 bases between. Germline V gene lookup returns CDR1 MRHNA and CDR2 SNTAGT. The CDR3 DNA follows: TGTGCCAGCAGTCCCCGGGGGGCCGAGGACGCTTTCTTT. This gives the protein CASSPRGAEDAFF.

This clonotype was counted at least ten times. The V call is TRBV5-6, the J call TRBJ1-2; 8 bases fit TRBD1. V shed 3 bases and J 6 bases; nucleotides not matched to a gene: 7. CDR1 SGHDT and CDR2 YYEEEE come from the germline V gene. The CDR3 loop spans 14 amino acids. The CDR3 nucleotides read TGTGCCAGCAGCTGGGTGGACAGGGCTGATGGCTACACCTTC. The encoded protein is CASSWVDRADGYTF.

This clonotype was found a few times. The V gene is TRBV30, the J gene TRBJ1-1, with 7 bases aligning to TRBD1. The CDR3 runs to 14 residues. Looked up from germline, CDR1 is GTSNPN and CDR2 is SVGIG (reference sequence). Trimming took 0 bases from V and 3 from J; bases not matched to a gene: 4. The CDR3 DNA follows: TGTGCCTGGAGTGTCGGGCAGGGGGACACTGAAGCTTTCTTT. It yields the protein CAWSVGQGDTEAFF.

This clonotype was detected many times. The gene calls are TRBV2 and TRBJ2-7, with a tentative D call TRBD1 (5 bases). V lost 3 bases to trimming and J lost 2 bases, with 8 bases between them. CDR1 is SNHLY and CDR2 is FYNNEI in the germline V gene. This CDR3 is 13 amino acids long. The CDR3 loop is CASSDDRAYEQYF. Written as DNA, the CDR3 is TGTGCCAGCAGTGACGACAGAGCCTACGAGCAGTACTTC.

In this sample, this clonotype turned up a few times. CDR3 coding DNA: TGTGCCAGCAGTTTAGGAAGAGCGGCTGAGCAGTTCTTC. The encoded protein is CASSLGRAAEQFF. The chain employs TRBV12-3 or TRBV12-4 and TRBJ2-1; weak D call: TRBD2 (5 bases). Trimming took 1 base from V and 9 from J, leaving 10 bases between them. This CDR3 comprises 13 residues.

This clonotype has more than one count but fewer than ten. V and J are TRBV29-1 and TRBJ1-2, with unresolved D. Germline-derived CDR1 and CDR2 are SQVTM and ANQGSEA. This CDR3 has 13 amino acids. V lost 6 bases to trimming and J lost 0 bases, with 11 bases between them. CDR3 in DNA: TGCAGCGTGTCGACACTGGCTAACTATGGCTACACCTTC. It specifies CSVSTLANYGYTF.

This clonotype was seen ten or more times. The chain links TRBV5-6 to TRBJ1-2, with unresolved D. This CDR3 has 16 residues. Germline loops: CDR1 SGHDT, CDR2 YYEEEE. The ends were cut back, 1 base at V and 3 bases at J, with 16 bases in the middle. In DNA form, the CDR3 reads TGTGCCAGCAGCTTGTTCGGACTCCTTGGGGACTATGGCTACACCTTC. Translating gives CASSLFGLLGDYGYTF.

This clonotype was counted a few times. V usage is TRBV12-3 or TRBV12-4 and J usage is TRBJ2-1; D remains ambiguous. V was cut by 3 bases and J by 8 bases, with 11 bases left in between. This CDR3 has 13 amino acids. CDR3 loop: CASSLDRNDEQFF. The CDR3 DNA follows: TGTGCCAGCAGTTTGGATAGGAACGATGAGCAGTTCTTC.

This clonotype was counted only a few times. The chain couples TRBV2 to TRBJ1-2; 8 bases are shared with TRBD1. Germline V gene lookup returns CDR1 SNHLY and CDR2 FYNNEI. V shed 6 bases, J shed 3 bases, and the junction held 18 bases outside the gene matches. The CDR3 runs to 18 residues. CDR3 protein: CASSFPGQEKTDYYGYTF. CDR3 bases: TGTGCCAGCAGCTTCCCGGGACAGGAAAAAACCGACTACTATGGCTACACCTTC.

This clonotype came up many times. The chain combines TRBV4-1 with TRBJ1-2; 7 bases match TRBD1. The germline CDR1 and CDR2 sequences are MGHRA and YSYEKL. V gave up 4 bases and J gave up 4 bases; unmatched junction bases: 9. The CDR3 loop spans 15 amino acids. The CDR3 DNA reads as TGCGCCAGCAGCCCTAGACAGGGAACCTTCTATGGCTACACCTTC. As protein: CASSPRQGTFYGYTF.

Only a few counts were recorded for this clonotype. The V and J genes are TRBV6-1 and TRBJ2-7; 8 positions match TRBD1. The junction had 6 bases not matched to a gene; V was cut back by 6 bases and J by 2 bases. Germline V lookup: CDR1 MNHNS, CDR2 SASEGT. The CDR3 length is 14 residues. The CDR3 DNA reads as TGTGCCAGCAGACCCGGGACAGGACCCTACGAGCAGTACTTC. Translated, it gives CASRPGTGPYEQYF.

There are a few counts of this clonotype. V usage is TRBV4-2 and J usage is TRBJ1-6; D might be TRBD1 (5 bases). V was trimmed by 0 bases and J by 4 bases, leaving 13 bases between them. The CDR3 totals 17 residues. Looked up from germline, CDR1 is LGHNA and CDR2 is YNFKEQ. CDR3 in DNA: TGTGCCAGCAGCCAAGATTTCGGCAGGGTGTATAATTCACCCCTCCACTTT. Translated: CASSQDFGRVYNSPLHF.

The V and J genes are TRBV7-2 and TRBJ2-3; 11 nucleotides align to TRBD2. V lost 4 bases, J lost 0 bases, and 12 bases stayed unmatched. This CDR3 spans 19 amino acids. In germline, CDR1 is SGHTA, CDR2 FQGNSA. The CDR3, as DNA: TGTGCCAGCAGCTCGGTCCCCGGGACTAGCGGAGTTAGCACAGATACGCAGTATTTT. Translating gives CASSSVPGTSGVSTDTQYF.

The chain recombines TRBV6-5 with TRBJ2-1; 7 positions match TRBD2. V lost 5 bases and J lost 1; bases outside the gene matches: 8. This CDR3 comprises 16 residues. Germline CDR1 reads MNHEY; CDR2 reads SVGAGI. The CDR3 sequence: CASSKRAGRSYNEQFF. CDR3 DNA: TGTGCCAGCAGTAAACGAGCGGGGAGGTCCTACAATGAGCAGTTCTTC.